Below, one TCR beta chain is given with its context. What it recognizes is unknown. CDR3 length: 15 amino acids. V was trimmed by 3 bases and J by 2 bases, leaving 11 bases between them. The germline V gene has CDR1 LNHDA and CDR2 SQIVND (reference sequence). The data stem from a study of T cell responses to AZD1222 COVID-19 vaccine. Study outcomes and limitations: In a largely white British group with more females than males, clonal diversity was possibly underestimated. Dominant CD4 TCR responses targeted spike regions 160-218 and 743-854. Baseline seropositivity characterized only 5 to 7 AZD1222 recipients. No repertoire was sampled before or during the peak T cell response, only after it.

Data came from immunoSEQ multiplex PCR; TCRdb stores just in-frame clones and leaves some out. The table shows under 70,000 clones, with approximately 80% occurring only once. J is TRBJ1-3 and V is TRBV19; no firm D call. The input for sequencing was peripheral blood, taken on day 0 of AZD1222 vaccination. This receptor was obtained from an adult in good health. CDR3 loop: CASSILAGAGNTIYF. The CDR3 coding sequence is TGTGCCAGTAGTATTTTAGCTGGGGCTGGAAACACCATATATTTT.